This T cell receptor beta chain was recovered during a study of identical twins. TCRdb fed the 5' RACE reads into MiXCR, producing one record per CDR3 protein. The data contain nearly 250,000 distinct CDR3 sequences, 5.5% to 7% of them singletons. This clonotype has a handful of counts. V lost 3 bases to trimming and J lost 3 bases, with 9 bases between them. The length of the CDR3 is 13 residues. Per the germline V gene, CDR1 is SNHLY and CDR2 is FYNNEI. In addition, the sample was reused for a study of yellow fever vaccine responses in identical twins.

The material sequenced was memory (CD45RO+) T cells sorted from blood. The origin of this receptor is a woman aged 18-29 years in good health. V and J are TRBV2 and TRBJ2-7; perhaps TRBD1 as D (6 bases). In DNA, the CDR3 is TGTGCCAGCAGTGACTGGGACATCTACGAGCAGTACTTC. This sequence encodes CASSDWDIYEQYF.